The clone carrying this T cell receptor (beta chain) has a handful of counts. The entry originates in a study of shared clonotypes between healthy human individuals. Looked up from germline, CDR1 is LNHNV and CDR2 is YYDKDF (reference sequence). Trimming pared 2 bases from V and 0 bases from J, leaving 7 bases between. The CDR3 loop spans 14 amino acids. CD4+ cell separation produced CD45RA+ naive and CD45RA-negative memory subsets. This table comes from immunoSEQ multiplex PCR, and its TCRdb copy is limited to in-frame clones, with some not included. The data show 2 million to 3 million clones, under 95% seen once.

This rearrangement joins TRBV15 to TRBJ1-1, with a weak D call TRBD1 (5 bases). Sample: naive CD4+ T cells from PBMCs. Subset specified: CD45RA+ positively selected. This TCR was sampled from a man between 18 and 29 years old in good health. Some clones in this sample may be carry-over from other donors' samples. The CDR3 DNA reads as TGTGCCACCAGCAGATCGGGACTGAACACTGAAGCTTTCTTT. It specifies CATSRSGLNTEAFF.